This T cell receptor (beta chain) stems from a study of shared clonotypes between healthy human individuals. Study conclusions and caveats: Clonotype sharing among the donors was expected to vary with sequencing depth. A handful of donors showed sharing of 4.5% to 5% of naive CD4 clonotypes.

The CD4+ fraction was divided into a CD45RA+ naive subset and a CD45RA-negative memory subset. In the study's own analysis: Without quality scores, immunoSEQ junctional reads could not be filtered like full-length reads. The method was immunoSEQ multiplex PCR; TCRdb's version includes in-frame clones alone and lacks a portion of them. That table supplies the V and J calls and clone size; D and trimming were determined from the DNA. Of some 2,500,000 clones in the sample, roughly 93% were seen once. Trimming removed 8 bases from V and 7 bases from J, with 18 bases in between. CDR3 length: 13 residues. Germline values: CDR1 MNHEY, CDR2 SVGAGI. Concerning this clone: Its antigen is unidentified.

V gene TRBV6-5 combines with J gene TRBJ2-7; possibly TRBD1 for D (5 bases). The sample taken for sequencing was naive CD4+ T cells from PBMCs. This sample's subset: CD45RA+ positively selected. The sequence was obtained from a man between 18 and 29 years old in good health. Some clones in this sample may be carry-over from other donors' samples. CDR3 coding DNA: TGTGCCAGCGGACCACCCCAGGGTTTTGAGCAGTACTTC. This sequence encodes CASGPPQGFEQYF.